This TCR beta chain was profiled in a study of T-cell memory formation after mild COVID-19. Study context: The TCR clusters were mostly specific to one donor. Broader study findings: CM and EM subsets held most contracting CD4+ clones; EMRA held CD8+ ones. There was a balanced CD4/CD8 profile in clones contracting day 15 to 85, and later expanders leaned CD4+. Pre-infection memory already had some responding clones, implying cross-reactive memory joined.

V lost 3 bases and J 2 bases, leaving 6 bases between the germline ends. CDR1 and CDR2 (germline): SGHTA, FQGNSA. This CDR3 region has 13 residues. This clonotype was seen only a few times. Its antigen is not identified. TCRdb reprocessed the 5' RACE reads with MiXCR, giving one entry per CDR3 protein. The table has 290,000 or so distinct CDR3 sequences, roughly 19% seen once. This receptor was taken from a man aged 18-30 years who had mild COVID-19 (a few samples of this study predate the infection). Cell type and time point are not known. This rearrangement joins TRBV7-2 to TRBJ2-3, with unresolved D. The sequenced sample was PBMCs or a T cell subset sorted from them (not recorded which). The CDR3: CASSFTNTDTQYF. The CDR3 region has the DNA TGTGCCAGCAGCTTCACAAACACAGATACGCAGTATTTT.